A selection of T cell receptor beta chains follows, all from one sample in a study of blood T cell repertoires in COVID-19. TCRdb keeps only in-frame clones here, not all; method: immunoSEQ multiplex PCR. Of 140,000 to 150,000 clones listed, almost 80% were seen once; the top ten hold 8.6%. The sequenced sample consisted of peripheral blood. These receptors were taken from a man in his forties or fifties with active or convalescent COVID-19. Both conserved end residues are part of each CDR3. The D gene is left open where the match is weak. Clone size appears in some rows only: once, few, many, or a class for an expanded clone.

d_call: .
j_call: TRBJ1-5
v_call: TRBV9
clone_size: .
cdr3_nt: TGTGCCAGCAGCGGAGGCTTGGCCCCTCAGCCCCAGCATTTT
cdr3_aa: CASSGGLAPQPQHF

d_call: TRBD1
j_call: TRBJ2-7
v_call: TRBV29-1
clone_size: .
cdr3_nt: TGCAGCGTAGTAAGGACAGGTTCCTACGAGCAGTACTTC
cdr3_aa: CSVVRTGSYEQYF

d_call: TRBD2
j_call: TRBJ2-5
v_call: TRBV5-4
clone_size: .
cdr3_nt: TGTGCCAGCAGCTTGAGGCTAGCGGGAGTCGAGACCCAGTACTTC
cdr3_aa: CASSLRLAGVETQYF

d_call: .
j_call: TRBJ2-6
v_call: TRBV5-1
clone_size: .
cdr3_nt: TGCGCCAGCAGCTTGCGAGATGGGGCCAACGTCCTGACTTTC
cdr3_aa: CASSLRDGANVLTF

d_call: .
j_call: TRBJ2-3
v_call: TRBV9
clone_size: .
cdr3_nt: TGTGCCAGCAGCGTTGGTGGCAGCACAGATACGCAGTATTTT
cdr3_aa: CASSVGGSTDTQYF

d_call: .
j_call: TRBJ1-1
v_call: TRBV11-1
clone_size: .
cdr3_nt: TGTGCCAGCAGCTCCTCCGGGAAATCGAACACTGAAGCTTTCTTT
cdr3_aa: CASSSSGKSNTEAFF

d_call: .
j_call: TRBJ2-7
v_call: TRBV10-2
clone_size: .
cdr3_nt: TGCGCCAGCAGTGAAGTCCGTAGCGAGCAGTACTTC
cdr3_aa: CASSEVRSEQYF

d_call: .
j_call: TRBJ1-1
v_call: TRBV9
clone_size: .
cdr3_nt: TGTGCCAGCAGCGTAGATGCAGGGGTAACTGAAGCTTTCTTT
cdr3_aa: CASSVDAGVTEAFF

d_call: TRBD2
j_call: TRBJ2-5
v_call: TRBV18
clone_size: .
cdr3_nt: TGTGCCAGCTCACCGGGGCTAGCGGGAGAGGAGACCCAGTACTTC
cdr3_aa: CASSPGLAGEETQYF

d_call: TRBD1
j_call: TRBJ1-5
v_call: TRBV7-2
clone_size: few
cdr3_nt: TGTGCCAGCAGCTTGAGGACAGGTATTAATCAGCCCCAGCATTTT
cdr3_aa: CASSLRTGINQPQHF

d_call: .
j_call: TRBJ2-1
v_call: TRBV3-1/TRBV3-2
clone_size: .
cdr3_nt: TGTGCCAGCAGCCGAGTGACTCCGGGGAATGAGCAGTTCTTC
cdr3_aa: CASSRVTPGNEQFF

d_call: TRBD2
j_call: TRBJ2-3
v_call: TRBV27
clone_size: .
cdr3_nt: TGTGCCAGCAGTTTATCGAGCGGGGATTATACAGATACGCAGTATTTT
cdr3_aa: CASSLSSGDYTDTQYF

d_call: TRBD1
j_call: TRBJ2-1
v_call: TRBV5-1
clone_size: .
cdr3_nt: TGCGCCAGCAGCTTGGGGACAGGCACTTACAATGAGCAGTTCTTC
cdr3_aa: CASSLGTGTYNEQFF

d_call: TRBD1
j_call: TRBJ2-5
v_call: TRBV27
clone_size: .
cdr3_nt: TGTGCCAGCAGACCGGGACAGGGTGAGACCCAGTACTTC
cdr3_aa: CASRPGQGETQYF

d_call: .
j_call: TRBJ2-2
v_call: TRBV5-6
clone_size: once
cdr3_nt: TGTGCCAGCAGCTTGGTAGCGAACACCGGGGAGCTGTTTTTT
cdr3_aa: CASSLVANTGELFF

d_call: .
j_call: TRBJ2-1
v_call: TRBV6-2/TRBV6-3
clone_size: .
cdr3_nt: TGTGCCAGCAGTCTGGGGGGTTGGGATGAGCAGTTCTTC
cdr3_aa: CASSLGGWDEQFF

d_call: .
j_call: TRBJ2-3
v_call: TRBV5-8
clone_size: .
cdr3_nt: TGTGCCAGCAGCCCGGGGGTCCAGCGGAGCACAGATACGCAGTATTTT
cdr3_aa: CASSPGVQRSTDTQYF

d_call: TRBD2
j_call: TRBJ2-7
v_call: TRBV4-2
clone_size: many
cdr3_nt: TGTGCCAGCAGCCCGCAACCCGCTAGCGGGTCCTACGAGCAGTACTTC
cdr3_aa: CASSPQPASGSYEQYF

d_call: .
j_call: TRBJ2-5
v_call: TRBV4-2
clone_size: .
cdr3_nt: TGTGCCAGCAGCCAAACGGGAGAGGGCGGAGAGACCCAGTACTTC
cdr3_aa: CASSQTGEGGETQYF

d_call: .
j_call: TRBJ1-1
v_call: TRBV7-9
clone_size: .
cdr3_nt: TGTGCCAGCAGCTTTAGTGAGACATTGAACACTGAAGCTTTCTTT
cdr3_aa: CASSFSETLNTEAFF

d_call: TRBD2
j_call: TRBJ2-5
v_call: TRBV3-1/TRBV3-2
clone_size: .
cdr3_nt: TGTGCCAGCAGCCTTGGCGGGAGCCAAGAGACCCAGTACTTC
cdr3_aa: CASSLGGSQETQYF